This T cell receptor (beta chain) was recorded in a study of OX40 agonist ivuxolimab in advanced cancers. Study information: Dose-escalation patients suffered from hepatocellular carcinoma, melanoma, renal cell or head and neck cancer. Prior anti-PD-1, anti-PD-L1 or anti-CTLA-4 therapy was allowed; approximately 40% had some.

In germline, CDR1 is SGHRS, CDR2 YFSETQ. With 3 bases clipped from V and 9 bases from J, the junction kept 8 bases outside the gene matches. The CDR3 loop spans 14 amino acids. Overall study results and limits: Expanded clones belonging to CD8+ T cells outnumbered, on average, those of CD4+. Normalized expansion of T-cell clones was also low for some nonresponders.

Sequencing used immunoSEQ multiplex PCR; TCRdb keeps in-frame clones, though not all of them. The repertoire consists of 75,000 to 90,000 clones, with more than 70% occurring once and the leading ten covering 2% to 2.5%. Notes on this clone: Its cognate antigen is unknown.

The V call is TRBV5-1, the J call TRBJ2-1; TRBD1 matches 8 bases. The sequence was obtained from an adult with an advanced solid tumor such as melanoma, head and neck, liver or kidney cancer. The source was CD4+ or CD8+ T cells sorted from blood, collected in a trial of the OX40 agonist ivuxolimab. CDR3 sequence (DNA): TGCGCCAGCAGCTCGGAGACAGGGGCTTTTGAGCAGTTCTTC. This encodes CASSSETGAFEQFF.